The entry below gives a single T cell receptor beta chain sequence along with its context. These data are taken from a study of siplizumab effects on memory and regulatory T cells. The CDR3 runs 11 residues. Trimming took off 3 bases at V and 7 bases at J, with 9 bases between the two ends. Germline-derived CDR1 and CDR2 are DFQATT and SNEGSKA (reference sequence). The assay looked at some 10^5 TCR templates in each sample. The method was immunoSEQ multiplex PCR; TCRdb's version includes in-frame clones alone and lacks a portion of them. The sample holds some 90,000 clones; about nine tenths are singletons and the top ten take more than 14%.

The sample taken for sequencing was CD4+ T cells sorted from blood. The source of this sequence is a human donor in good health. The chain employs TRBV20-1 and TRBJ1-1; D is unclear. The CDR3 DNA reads TGCAGTGCTAGTTCCGGAGGTGAAGCTTTCTTT. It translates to CSASSGGEAFF.